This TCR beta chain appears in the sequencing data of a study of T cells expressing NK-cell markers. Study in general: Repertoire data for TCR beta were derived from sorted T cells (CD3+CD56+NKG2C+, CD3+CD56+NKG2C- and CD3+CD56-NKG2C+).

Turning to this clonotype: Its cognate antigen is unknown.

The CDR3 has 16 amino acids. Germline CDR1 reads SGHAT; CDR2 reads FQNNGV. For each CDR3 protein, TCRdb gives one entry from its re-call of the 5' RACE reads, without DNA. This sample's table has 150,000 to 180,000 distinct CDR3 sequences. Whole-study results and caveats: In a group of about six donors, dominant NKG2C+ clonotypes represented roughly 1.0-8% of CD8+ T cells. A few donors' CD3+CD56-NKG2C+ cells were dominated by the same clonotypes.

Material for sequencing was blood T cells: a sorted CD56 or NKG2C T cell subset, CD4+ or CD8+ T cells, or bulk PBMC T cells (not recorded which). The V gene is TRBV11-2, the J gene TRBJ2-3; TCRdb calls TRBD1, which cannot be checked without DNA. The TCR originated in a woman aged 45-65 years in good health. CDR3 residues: CASSLFGQGATDTQYF. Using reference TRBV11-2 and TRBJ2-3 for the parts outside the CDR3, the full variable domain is EAGVAQSPRYKIIEKRQSVAFWCNPISGHATLYWYQQILGQGPKLLIQFQNNGVVDDSQLPKDRFSAERLKGVDSTLKIQPAKLEDSAVYLCASSLFGQGATDTQYFGPGTRLTVL.